The 24 T cell receptor beta chains in this list originate from one sample, sequenced in a study of Graves' ophthalmopathy and Graves' hyperthyroidism. RNA transcripts were the source from which TCR beta CDR3 regions were amplified. HTBI-primed RT-PCR formed the first round, and a multiplex PCR formed the second. TCRdb itself ran the multiplex PCR reads through MiXCR, one entry per CDR3 protein. Of about 1.1 million distinct CDR3 sequences in the sample, about 36% were seen once. Sequenced input: peripheral blood or thyroid tissue (not recorded which). All receptors come from an adult man with Graves' hyperthyroidism.

This clonotype has just a few counts. A much larger clone is a single base away; this may be a read error. V is TRBV10-1 and J is TRBJ1-1; D is perhaps TRBD1 (6 bases). The CDR3 has 14 residues. Germline V gene sequence: CDR1 WNHNN, CDR2 SYGVQD (reference sequence). CDR3 DNA: TGTGCCAGCAGCTTAGAACAGGGCGTCACTGAAGCTTTCTTT. Translated: CASSLEQGVTEAFF.

As for this clonotype: Germline is not matched at one junction end, which may reflect a read error. J is TRBJ1-4 and V is TRBV29-1; 8 nucleotides line up with TRBD1. The CDR3 extends over 13 amino acids. The V gene's germline CDR1 is SQVTM and CDR2 ANQGSEA. CDR3 region: CSVRTGTTEKLFF. The CDR3 coding sequence is TGCAGCGTGCGGACAGGGACTACTGAAAAACTGTTTTTT.

The rearrangement joins TRBV9 to TRBJ2-7, with 8 positions matching TRBD1. CDR3 length equals 13 residues. Germline CDR1 reads SGDLS; CDR2 reads YYNGEE. The trim removed 3 bases at V and 6 bases at J, leaving 5 bases unmatched. The CDR3 is CASSAGGWLEQYF. The DNA for the CDR3 is TGTGCCAGCAGCGCAGGGGGCTGGCTCGAGCAGTACTTC.

In this sample, this clonotype turned up many times. The chain uses TRBV9 and TRBJ2-5, with D perhaps matching TRBD1 (5 bases). V was pared by 0 bases and J by 4 bases, with 10 bases between. The CDR3 is 14 residues long. Germline lookup yields CDR1 SGDLS and CDR2 YYNGEE. The CDR3 DNA follows: TGTGCCAGCAGCGTAGGGGGCGTTGGAGAGACCCAGTACTTC. This gives the protein CASSVGGVGETQYF.

In its sample, this clonotype was seen many times. The CDR3 here is CASRETSGAHYEQYF. The CDR3 DNA sequence: TGCGCCAGCAGGGAGACCTCCGGAGCCCACTACGAGCAGTACTTC. This chain connects TRBV10-2 to TRBJ2-7; the D is unclear. V lost 6 bases and J 3 bases, leaving 18 bases between the germline ends. Looked up from germline, CDR1 is WSHSY and CDR2 is SAAADI. The CDR3 sequence is 15 residues long.

The CDR3 DNA reads as TGTGCCAGCAGCGGTCGGACAGGTCTTATTGCGGAAGCTTTCTTT. Translating gives CASSGRTGLIAEAFF. The rearrangement uses TRBV7-9 and TRBJ1-1, with TRBD1 matching 7 bases. CDR1 SEHNR and CDR2 FQNEAQ come from the germline V gene (reference sequence). The CDR3 sequence is 15 residues long. After removal of 5 bases from V and 8 bases from J, the junction contained 14 bases not matched to a gene.

This clonotype was counted a single time. The V gene is TRBV7-9, the J gene TRBJ2-7, with a weak D call TRBD2 (6 bases). The V gene's germline CDR1 is SEHNR and CDR2 FQNEAQ (reference sequence). The CDR3 has 9 amino acids. In DNA, the CDR3 is TGTGCGGGAGCCGGCGGGATGTACTTC. Translated: CAGAGGMYF.

Many counts were recorded for this clonotype. CDR3 loop: CATKGGQGGNQPQHF. DNA for the CDR3: TGTGCCACCAAAGGGGGACAGGGTGGGAATCAGCCCCAGCATTTT. The rearrangement uses TRBV15 and TRBJ1-5; TRBD1 agrees at 9 bases. In germline, CDR1 is LNHNV, CDR2 YYDKDF (reference sequence). Trimming cost V 7 bases and J 4 bases; bases outside gene matches: 8. The CDR3 spans 15 residues.

V is TRBV7-2 and J is TRBJ2-7, with TRBD2 identical over 8 bases. The V and J ends lost 2 bases and 6 bases, in that order; junction bases with no gene match: 9. CDR1 is SGHTA, CDR2 FQGNSA, per germline. This CDR3 has 15 amino acids. This CDR3 reads CASSLYSGKPGEQYF. CDR3 nucleotide sequence: TGTGCCAGCAGCTTATATAGCGGGAAGCCAGGCGAGCAGTACTTC.

In its sample, this clonotype was seen a few times. V usage is TRBV6-5 and J usage is TRBJ2-7; 9 positions agree with TRBD1. Germline V CDR1 and CDR2: MNHEY, SVGAGI. The CDR3 is 13 amino acids. The ends lost 7 bases at V and 3 bases at J; junction bases unmatched: 4. The CDR3, as DNA: TGTGCCAGCATGGGACAGGGTGGCTACGAGCAGTACTTC. It encodes CASMGQGGYEQYF.

The chain combines TRBV29-1 with TRBJ2-5; D gene uncertain. In germline, CDR1 is SQVTM, CDR2 ANQGSEA. V was shortened by 5 bases and J by 4 bases, with 14 bases between the two germline ends. There are 13 residues in the CDR3. This CDR3 is CSVTDPPGETQYF. The CDR3 nucleotides read TGCAGCGTTACGGACCCACCGGGAGAGACCCAGTACTTC.

The V gene is TRBV2, the J gene TRBJ1-1; 7 nucleotides match TRBD1. The CDR3 length is 15 residues. The V gene's germline CDR1 is SNHLY and CDR2 FYNNEI. With 6 bases clipped from V and 4 bases from J, the junction kept 11 bases outside the gene matches. In nucleotides, the CDR3 is TGTGCCAGCAGGATTTCCCCGACAGGGACCACTGAAGCTTTCTTT. Its protein is CASRISPTGTTEAFF.

This chain links TRBV20-1 with TRBJ2-5; 9 positions match TRBD1. The CDR3 contains 15 residues. V was clipped by 1 base and J by 6 bases; unmatched bases: 9. The germline CDR1 and CDR2 sequences are DFQATT and SNEGSKA (reference sequence). The CDR3, as DNA: TGCAGTGCTAGAGGTCGGGGGACAGGGATGCAGACCCAGTACTTC. Its protein product is CSARGRGTGMQTQYF.

The V and J genes are TRBV24-1 and TRBJ2-6; TRBD1 matches at 11 bases. The ends lost 2 bases at V and 12 bases at J; junction bases unmatched: 2. Germline lookup yields CDR1 KGHDR and CDR2 SFDVKD. The CDR3 has 14 amino acids. In DNA, the CDR3 is TGTGCCACCAGTGATTCCGGGACAGGGGGCGTCCTGACTTTC. This gives the protein CATSDSGTGGVLTF.

With respect to this clonotype: This sequence may be a read error, since a much larger clone differs from it by one base. The chain is built from TRBV11-2 and TRBJ1-6; the D gene is possibly TRBD1 (5 bases). Germline V gene data show CDR1 as SGHAT and CDR2 as FQNNGV. The CDR3 length is 14 residues. Trimming removed 1 base at V and 11 bases at J, with 12 bases between. The CDR3 sequence: CASSLVLRGPPLHF. The CDR3 coding sequence is TGTGCCAGCAGCTTAGTCTTAAGGGGTCCACCCCTCCACTTT.

The rearrangement links TRBV20-1 to TRBJ2-2, with 9 bases lining up with TRBD2. CDR1 and CDR2 (germline): DFQATT, SNEGSKA (reference sequence). The CDR3 contains 14 residues. J gave up 3 bases and V 5 bases, and 4 bases lay outside the gene matches. CDR3 bases: TGCAGTGCTCCCGCGGGGGGGGACACCGGGGAGCTGTTTTTT. Encoded protein: CSAPAGGDTGELFF.

The chain recombines TRBV19 with TRBJ1-5, with 9 bases matching TRBD1. This CDR3 is built from 15 residues. J lost 6 bases, V lost 0 bases, and 3 bases had no gene match. The germline V gene encodes CDR1 LNHDA and CDR2 SQIVND (reference sequence). CDR3 bases: TGTGCCAGTAGTATAGAGGGACAGGGACGTCAGCCCCAGCATTTT. Residues: CASSIEGQGRQPQHF.

The chain combines TRBV30 with TRBJ1-2; TRBD1 is a possible D gene (6 bases). Between the trimmed V and J ends, which lost 4 bases and 7 bases, there was a span of 10 bases. The germline V gene encodes CDR1 GTSNPN and CDR2 SVGIG (reference sequence). The CDR3 runs to 11 residues. The CDR3 nucleotides are TGTGCCTGGACCCAGGGGTCTGGCTACACCTTC. Amino acids: CAWTQGSGYTF.

This rearrangement joins TRBV20-1 to TRBJ2-2, with a possible D match to TRBD2 (6 bases). The CDR3 loop spans 15 amino acids. Looked up from germline, CDR1 is DFQATT and CDR2 is SNEGSKA (reference sequence). V was cut by 2 bases and J by 8 bases, with 18 bases left in between. The DNA for the CDR3 is TGCAGTGCTAGAAGAGGGCGGGGAGGTACGGGGGAGCTGTTTTTT. This gives the protein CSARRGRGGTGELFF.

This chain connects TRBV11-2 to TRBJ1-3, with D perhaps matching TRBD1 (5 bases). Between the trimmed V and J ends, which lost 3 bases and 0 bases, there was a span of 21 bases. There are 19 residues in the CDR3. Per germline, CDR1 SGHAT and CDR2 FQNNGV. For the CDR3, the DNA is TGTGCCAGCAGCTTTTCCCGGGGGGAAGATACCGACTCTGGAAACACCATATATTTT. Translating it yields CASSFSRGEDTDSGNTIYF. Using reference TRBV11-2 and TRBJ1-3 for the parts outside the CDR3, the full variable domain is EAGVAQSPRYKIIEKRQSVAFWCNPISGHATLYWYQQILGQGPKLLIQFQNNGVVDDSQLPKDRFSAERLKGVDSTLKIQPAKLEDSAVYLCASSFSRGEDTDSGNTIYFGEGSWLTVV.

Worth noting for this clonotype: A much more abundant neighbour one base away suggests this may be a read error. The V gene is TRBV12-3 or TRBV12-4, the J gene TRBJ1-1; no definite D call. V was shortened by 6 bases and J by 4 bases, with 15 bases between the two germline ends. CDR3 length: 14 residues. The CDR3 sequence: CASRGPLIGTEAFF. The CDR3 region has the DNA TGTGCCAGCAGGGGTCCACTCATCGGCACTGAAGCTTTCTTT.

This clonotype was detected a few times. The rearrangement links TRBV2 to TRBJ2-2; D unresolved. Germline CDR1 and CDR2: SNHLY and FYNNEI. Trimming left V 5 bases short and J 6 bases short, with 22 bases between. CDR3 length equals 17 residues. The CDR3 bases are TGTGCCAGCAGTTACCCGATTCGGGTTTTACGGGCCGGGGAGCTGTTTTTT. This sequence encodes CASSYPIRVLRAGELFF.

The chain uses TRBV5-1 and TRBJ1-3, with a possible D match to TRBD1 (5 bases). V lost 0 bases and J 0 bases, leaving 10 bases between the germline ends. CDR3 size: 16 residues. The germline V gene encodes CDR1 SGHRS and CDR2 YFSETQ. The CDR3 is CASSLDPGGSGNTIYF. CDR3 DNA sequence: TGCGCCAGCAGCTTGGACCCGGGGGGCTCTGGAAACACCATATATTTT.

J is TRBJ2-7 and V is TRBV11-3; unclear D gene. In germline, CDR1 is SGHNT, CDR2 YENEEA. The CDR3 length is 15 residues. Trimming pared 8 bases from V and 2 bases from J, leaving 19 bases between. In DNA, the CDR3 is TGTGCCAGCTCACCACCGGTGACCGCCCCCTACGAGCAGTACTTC. Protein product: CASSPPVTAPYEQYF.